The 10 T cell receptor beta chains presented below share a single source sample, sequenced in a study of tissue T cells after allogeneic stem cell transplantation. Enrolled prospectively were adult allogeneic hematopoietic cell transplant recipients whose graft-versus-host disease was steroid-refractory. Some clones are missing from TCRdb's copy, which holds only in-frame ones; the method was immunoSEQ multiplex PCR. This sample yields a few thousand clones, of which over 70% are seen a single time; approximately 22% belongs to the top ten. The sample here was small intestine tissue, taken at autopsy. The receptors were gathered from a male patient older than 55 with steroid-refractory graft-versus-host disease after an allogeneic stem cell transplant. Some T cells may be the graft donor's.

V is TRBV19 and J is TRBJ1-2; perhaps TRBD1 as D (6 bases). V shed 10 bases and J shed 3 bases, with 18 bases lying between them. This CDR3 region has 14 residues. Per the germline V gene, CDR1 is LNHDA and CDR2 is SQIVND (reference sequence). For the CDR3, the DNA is TGTGCCACCAAGAGGGGGTTAGGTGACTATGGCTACACCTTC. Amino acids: CATKRGLGDYGYTF.

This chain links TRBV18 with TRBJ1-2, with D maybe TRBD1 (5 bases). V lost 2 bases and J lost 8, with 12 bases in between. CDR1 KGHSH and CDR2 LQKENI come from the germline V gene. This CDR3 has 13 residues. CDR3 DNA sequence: TGTGCCAGCTCACCATCCGACAGCAGAGGCTACACCTTC. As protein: CASSPSDSRGYTF. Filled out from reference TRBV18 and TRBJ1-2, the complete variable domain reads NAGVMQNPRHLVRRRGQEARLRCSPMKGHSHVYWYRQLPEEGLKFMVYLQKENIIDESGMPKERFSAEFPKEGPSILRIQQVVRGDSAAYFCASSPSDSRGYTFGSGTRLTVV.

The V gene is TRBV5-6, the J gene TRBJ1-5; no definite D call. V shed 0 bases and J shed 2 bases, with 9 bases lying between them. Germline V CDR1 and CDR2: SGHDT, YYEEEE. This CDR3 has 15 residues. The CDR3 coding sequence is TGTGCCAGCAGCTTGGCCGACACGGGCAATCAGCCCCAGCATTTT. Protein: CASSLADTGNQPQHF.

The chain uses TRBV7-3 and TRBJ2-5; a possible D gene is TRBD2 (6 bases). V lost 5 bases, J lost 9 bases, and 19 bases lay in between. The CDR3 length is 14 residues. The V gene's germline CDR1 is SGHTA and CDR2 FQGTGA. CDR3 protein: CASSPGTGDVSQYF. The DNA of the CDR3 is TGTGCCAGCAGCCCCGGGACTGGCGATGTGTCCCAGTACTTC. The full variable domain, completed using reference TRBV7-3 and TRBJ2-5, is GAGVSQTPSNKVTEKGKYVELRCDPISGHTALYWYRQSLGQGPEFLIYFQGTGAADDSGLPNDRFFAVRPEGSVSTLKIQRTERGDSAVYLCASSPGTGDVSQYFGPGTRLLVL.

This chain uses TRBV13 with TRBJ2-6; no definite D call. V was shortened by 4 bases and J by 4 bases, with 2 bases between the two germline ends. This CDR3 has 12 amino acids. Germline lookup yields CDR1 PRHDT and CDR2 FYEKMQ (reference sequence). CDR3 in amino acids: CASSSGANVLTF. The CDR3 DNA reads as TGTGCCAGCAGCTCGGGGGCCAACGTCCTGACTTTC.

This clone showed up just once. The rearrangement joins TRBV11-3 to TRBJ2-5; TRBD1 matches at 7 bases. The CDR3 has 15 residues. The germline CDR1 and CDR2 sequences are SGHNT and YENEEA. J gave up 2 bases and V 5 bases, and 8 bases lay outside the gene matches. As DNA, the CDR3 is TGTGCCAGCAGCCCTCACAGGGGATATCAAGAGACCCAGTACTTC. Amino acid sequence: CASSPHRGYQETQYF.

This chain's CDR3 is CASSSWTGDTGELFF. The CDR3 DNA reads as TGTGCCAGCAGTTCCTGGACAGGGGACACCGGGGAGCTGTTTTTT. The chain couples TRBV28 to TRBJ2-2; 9 bases fit TRBD1. The trim removed 4 bases at V and 3 bases at J, leaving 3 bases unmatched. The CDR3 is 15 amino acids. In germline, CDR1 is MDHEN, CDR2 SYDVKM.

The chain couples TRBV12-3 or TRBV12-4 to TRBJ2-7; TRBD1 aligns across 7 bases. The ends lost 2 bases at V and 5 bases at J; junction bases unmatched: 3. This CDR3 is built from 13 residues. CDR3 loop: CASSLSQGDEQYF. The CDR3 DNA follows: TGTGCCAGCAGTTTAAGTCAGGGGGACGAGCAGTACTTC.

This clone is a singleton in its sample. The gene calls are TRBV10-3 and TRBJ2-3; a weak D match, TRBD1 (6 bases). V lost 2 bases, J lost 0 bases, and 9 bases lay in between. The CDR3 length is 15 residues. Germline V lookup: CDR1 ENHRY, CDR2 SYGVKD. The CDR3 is CAISEQQGSTDTQYF. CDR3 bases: TGTGCCATCAGTGAGCAGCAGGGGAGCACAGATACGCAGTATTTT.

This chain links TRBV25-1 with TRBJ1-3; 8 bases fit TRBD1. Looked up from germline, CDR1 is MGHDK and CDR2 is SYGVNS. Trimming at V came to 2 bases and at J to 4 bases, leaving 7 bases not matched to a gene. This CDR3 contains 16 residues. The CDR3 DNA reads TGTGCCAGCAGTGAAGAGTCGACAGGGGCCGGAAACACCATATATTTT. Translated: CASSEESTGAGNTIYF.